Following are 27 T cell receptor beta chains from one sample sequenced in a study of blood T cell repertoires in COVID-19. The repertoire was sequenced with immunoSEQ multiplex PCR; TCRdb's copy has only in-frame clones and lacks some. Among around 100,000 clones listed, 75% to 90% were seen once. Sequencing input: peripheral blood. These TCRs come from a woman aged 40 to 50 with acute or convalescent COVID-19.

V gene TRBV5-5 combines with J gene TRBJ2-5; the match to TRBD1 covers 9 bases. There are 16 residues in the CDR3. V dropped 0 bases and J dropped 0; count of bases not matched to a gene: 3. CDR1 is SGHKS and CDR2 is YYEKEE in the germline V gene (reference sequence). CDR3 amino acids: CASSLVGTGNQETQYF. CDR3 DNA: TGTGCCAGCAGCTTGGTAGGGACAGGGAACCAAGAGACCCAGTACTTC.

The rearrangement links TRBV6-6 to TRBJ1-3; possible D gene TRBD1, 6 bases. This CDR3 is built from 16 residues. Germline V gene data show CDR1 as MNHNY and CDR2 as SVGAGI (reference sequence). Trimming shortened V by 6 bases and J by 2 bases, and 17 bases separated the two germline ends. CDR3 in amino acids: CASRRNTGSAGNTIYF. CDR3 in DNA: TGTGCCAGCAGACGAAATACAGGGAGCGCTGGAAACACCATATATTTT.

The chain combines TRBV4-3 with TRBJ2-1, with 10 positions matching TRBD2. The CDR3 is 16 amino acids. Germline CDR1 reads LGHNA; CDR2 reads YSLEER. J gave up 9 bases and V 0 bases, and 8 bases lay outside the gene matches. CDR3 nucleotide sequence: TGCGCCAGCAGCCAAGAGAGAGCGGGGGGGCCTGGTGAGCAGTTCTTC. This translates into CASSQERAGGPGEQFF.

This chain joins TRBV2 and TRBJ1-5; tentatively, D is TRBD1 (5 bases). V lost 9 bases and J 7 bases, leaving 25 bases between the germline ends. The CDR3 is 16 amino acids. Germline V CDR1 and CDR2: SNHLY, FYNNEI. The CDR3 sequence is CASDVGGRVKDQPQHF. The CDR3 DNA sequence: TGTGCCAGTGACGTGGGGGGAAGGGTAAAAGACCAGCCCCAGCATTTT.

The chain links TRBV7-3 to TRBJ2-5; the match to TRBD2 covers 7 bases. J gave up 4 bases and V 2 bases, and 7 bases lay outside the gene matches. The germline CDR1 and CDR2 sequences are SGHTA and FQGTGA. This CDR3 has 15 residues. The CDR3 sequence is CASSLGGGLRETQYF. DNA for the CDR3: TGTGCCAGCAGCTTAGGCGGGGGTCTTAGAGAGACCCAGTACTTC.

Written as DNA, the CDR3 is TGTGCCAGCAGCCAAGGACCTGCAGGGGATGGAAACACCATATATTTT. The encoded protein is CASSQGPAGDGNTIYF. The chain joins TRBV3-1 (or the pseudogene TRBV3-2) to TRBJ1-3, with D possibly matching TRBD1 (6 bases). The V gene's germline CDR1 is LGHDT and CDR2 YNNKEL (reference sequence). Trimming cost V 1 base and J 3 bases, with 13 bases left between them. This CDR3 region has 16 residues.

The V call is TRBV7-2, the J call TRBJ2-7, with 10 nucleotides matching TRBD2. Per germline, CDR1 SGHTA and CDR2 FQGNSA. The CDR3 is 15 residues long. Trimming removed 5 bases from V and 7 bases from J; junction bases left unmatched: 11. The CDR3 nucleotides are TGTGCCAGCAGCAATAGGGCTAGCGGGGGTCTGGAGCAGTACTTC. This translates into CASSNRASGGLEQYF.

The J gene is TRBJ2-7, the V gene TRBV5-5; no clear D. CDR3 length equals 11 residues. Germline CDR1 is SGHKS and CDR2 is YYEKEE (reference sequence). V lost 0 bases, J lost 7 bases, and 5 bases lay in between. CDR3 amino acids: CASSLAGEQYF. CDR3 nucleotide sequence: TGTGCCAGCAGCTTGGCGGGTGAGCAGTACTTC.

The V gene is TRBV7-3, the J gene TRBJ2-1; 7 nucleotides match TRBD1. Germline V lookup: CDR1 SGHTA, CDR2 FQGTGA. The V gene end was trimmed by 5 bases and the J gene end by 7 bases; junction bases not matched to a gene: 5. The CDR3 is made up of 13 amino acids. Here the CDR3 DNA reads TGTGCCAGCAGCCTCAACAGGGGTAATGAGCAGTTCTTC. Residues: CASSLNRGNEQFF.

The chain's CDR3 is CASKGVSYEQYF. The CDR3 bases are TGTGCCAGTAAGGGGGTCTCCTACGAGCAGTACTTC. The V and J genes are TRBV19 and TRBJ2-7, with D possibly TRBD1 on 6 matching bases. Germline V CDR1 and CDR2: LNHDA, SQIVND (reference sequence). The CDR3 is 12 residues long. Trimming left V 7 bases short and J 0 bases short, with 7 bases between.

This chain connects TRBV10-3 to TRBJ2-1, with 8 nucleotides matching TRBD2. Trimming took 7 bases from V and 9 from J; bases not matched to a gene: 14. The CDR3 contains 15 residues. Germline CDR1 reads ENHRY; CDR2 reads SYGVKD. The CDR3 nucleotides read TGTGCCATCACCACCGGGGCTAGCGGGTTAGTTGAGCAGTTCTTC. Encoded protein: CAITTGASGLVEQFF.

The gene calls are TRBV29-1 and TRBJ2-1; D may be TRBD1 (7 bases). Germline loops: CDR1 SQVTM, CDR2 ANQGSEA. V was shortened by 3 bases and J by 7 bases, with 16 bases between the two germline ends. CDR3 length equals 14 residues. The CDR3: CSVDARTGGNEQFF. The CDR3 region has the DNA TGCAGCGTTGACGCCCGGACAGGAGGGAATGAGCAGTTCTTC.

This chain uses TRBV30 with TRBJ1-5; 9 bases line up with TRBD1. The germline V gene encodes CDR1 GTSNPN and CDR2 SVGIG (reference sequence). J was trimmed by 6 bases and V by 5 bases; bases with no gene match: 5. The CDR3 is made up of 13 amino acids. Here the CDR3 reads CAWGQGMGQPQHF. CDR3 nucleotide sequence: TGTGCCTGGGGACAGGGGATGGGTCAGCCCCAGCATTTT.

The chain has TRBV19 and TRBJ2-1; 7 bases line up with TRBD1. This CDR3 region has 15 residues. V was pared by 10 bases and J by 6 bases, with 15 bases of the junction left unmatched. Per germline, CDR1 LNHDA and CDR2 SQIVND (reference sequence). The CDR3 is CAIGGEQGWGNEQFF. The CDR3 coding sequence is TGTGCCATAGGGGGTGAACAGGGGTGGGGCAATGAGCAGTTCTTC.

The rearrangement links TRBV4-2 to TRBJ2-3, with 9 bases matching TRBD1. The germline gives CDR1 LGHNA, CDR2 YNFKEQ. Unmatched junction bases numbered 7, after V lost 1 base and J lost 5 bases. The CDR3 covers 16 residues. This CDR3 reads CASSQGGTGGKDTQYF. The CDR3 region has the DNA TGTGCCAGCAGCCAAGGGGGAACAGGGGGCAAAGATACGCAGTATTTT.

The V call is TRBV19, the J call TRBJ1-1, with 9 bases that match TRBD1. Germline V gene data show CDR1 as LNHDA and CDR2 as SQIVND (reference sequence). Trimming removed 5 bases from V and 6 bases from J; junction bases left unmatched: 13. CDR3 length: 16 amino acids. In DNA, the CDR3 is TGTGCCAGTAGTGGCGGGACAGGGAGGAGAGTCTCTGAAGCTTTCTTT. Translation: CASSGGTGRRVSEAFF. Full variable domain (rest looked up from reference TRBV19 and TRBJ1-1): DGGITQSPKYLFRKEGQNVTLSCEQNLNHDAMYWYRQDPGQGLRLIYYSQIVNDFQKGDIAEGYSVSREKKESFPLTVTSAQKNPTAFYLCASSGGTGRRVSEAFFGQGTRLTVV.

The rearrangement uses TRBV19 and TRBJ2-1; 10 positions agree with TRBD2. In germline, CDR1 is LNHDA, CDR2 SQIVND (reference sequence). V trimming: 5 bases; J trimming: 5 bases; junction bases outside the gene matches: 6. The length of the CDR3 is 15 residues. CDR3 loop: CASSRASGGHNEQFF. The DNA for the CDR3 is TGTGCCAGTAGTCGGGCTAGCGGGGGCCACAATGAGCAGTTCTTC.

As regards this clone: The same CDR3 is also encoded by other DNA sequences in this sample. J is TRBJ1-2 and V is TRBV12-3 or TRBV12-4; D may be TRBD1 (5 bases). This CDR3 region has 13 residues. V was cut by 3 bases and J by 3 bases, with 8 bases left in between. The CDR3 DNA reads as TGTGCCAGCAGTTTTGGGGGGGACTATGGCTACACCTTC. This encodes CASSFGGDYGYTF.

This chain uses TRBV3-1 (or the pseudogene TRBV3-2) with TRBJ2-7; TRBD1 matches 7 bases. With 4 bases clipped from V and 1 base from J, the junction kept 7 bases outside the gene matches. The CDR3 is 15 amino acids. The germline V gene encodes CDR1 LGHDT and CDR2 YNNKEL (reference sequence). CDR3 loop: CASSPGQTLSYEQYF. DNA for the CDR3: TGTGCCAGCAGCCCGGGACAGACCCTTTCCTACGAGCAGTACTTC.

The V call is TRBV4-1, the J call TRBJ1-4, with 9 bases aligning to TRBD1. CDR1 and CDR2 (germline): MGHRA, YSYEKL. The J segment lost 7 bases and the V segment lost 0 bases, leaving 3 bases of the junction unmatched. The CDR3 is 15 amino acids. DNA of the CDR3: TGCGCCAGCAGCCAAGATGGACAGGGGAGTGAAAAACTGTTTTTT. Its protein is CASSQDGQGSEKLFF.

The rearrangement links TRBV10-3 to TRBJ2-7, with 9 positions matching TRBD1. CDR1 and CDR2 from the germline V gene are ENHRY and SYGVKD. This CDR3 contains 11 residues. With V trimmed by 9 bases and J by 3 bases, 0 bases remained unmatched. The chain's CDR3 is CAMGQGYEQYF. CDR3 in DNA: TGTGCCATGGGACAGGGCTACGAGCAGTACTTC.

The rearrangement uses TRBV10-3 and TRBJ2-3; 7 bases are shared with TRBD1. Trimming at V came to 7 bases and at J to 0 bases, leaving 7 bases not matched to a gene. The CDR3 loop spans 15 amino acids. Germline values: CDR1 ENHRY, CDR2 SYGVKD. In DNA form, the CDR3 reads TGTGCCATCAAGTGGGACAGCCTGAGCACAGATACGCAGTATTTT. Its protein is CAIKWDSLSTDTQYF.

The J gene is TRBJ1-1, the V gene TRBV12-3 or TRBV12-4; D not resolved. The CDR3 consists of 11 residues. V dropped 8 bases and J dropped 1 base, with 5 bases sitting between them. CDR3 nucleotide sequence: TGTGCCAGCGCAGGGAACACTGAAGCTTTCTTT. It yields the protein CASAGNTEAFF.

This clone has only a few counts. This rearrangement joins TRBV30 to TRBJ2-7, with 7 bases fitting TRBD1. The CDR3 spans 14 residues. Losses at the gene ends were 2 bases for V and 2 bases for J; bases not matched to a gene: 6. In germline, CDR1 is GTSNPN, CDR2 SVGIG (reference sequence). The CDR3 spells CAWSPGTATYEQYF. CDR3 in DNA: TGTGCCTGGAGTCCGGGGACAGCTACCTACGAGCAGTACTTC.

The V and J genes are TRBV7-9 and TRBJ2-7; 9 bases match TRBD1. CDR3 size: 14 residues. Per germline, CDR1 SEHNR and CDR2 FQNEAQ (reference sequence). J lost 3 bases, V lost 5 bases, and 5 bases had no gene match. CDR3 nucleotides: TGTGCCAGCAGCGCGGGACAGGGAGGCTACGAGCAGTACTTC. Translated, it gives CASSAGQGGYEQYF.

Here the CDR3 reads CASSPLGANYWKQYF. As DNA, the CDR3 is TGCGCCAGCAGCCCGTTAGGGGCAAACTACTGGAAGCAGTACTTC. The chain combines TRBV5-1 with TRBJ2-7; D is possibly TRBD1 (5 bases). Germline loops: CDR1 SGHRS, CDR2 YFSETQ. V lost 4 bases, J lost 8 bases, and 22 bases lay in between. There are 15 residues in the CDR3.

The chain employs TRBV4-1 and TRBJ1-3; the match to TRBD1 covers 8 bases. The CDR3 covers 14 residues. Germline values: CDR1 MGHRA, CDR2 YSYEKL. The V segment lost 8 bases and the J segment 1 base; nucleotides outside the gene matches: 4. In DNA form, the CDR3 reads TGCGCCAGCTCGACAGGGGATTCTGGAAACACCATATATTTT. This codes for CASSTGDSGNTIYF.